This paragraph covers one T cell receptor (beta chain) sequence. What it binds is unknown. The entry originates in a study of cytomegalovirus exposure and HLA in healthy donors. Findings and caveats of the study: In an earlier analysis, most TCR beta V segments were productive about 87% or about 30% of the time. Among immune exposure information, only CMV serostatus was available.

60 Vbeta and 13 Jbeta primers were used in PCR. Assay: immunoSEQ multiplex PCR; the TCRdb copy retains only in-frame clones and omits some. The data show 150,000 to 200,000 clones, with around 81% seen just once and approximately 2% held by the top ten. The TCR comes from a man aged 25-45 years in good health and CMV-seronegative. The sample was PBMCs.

CDR3 bases: TGTGCCAGTAGGTCCGACAGGGTCAACACTGAAGCTTTCTTT. This translates into CASRSDRVNTEAFF. The V call is TRBV19, the J call TRBJ1-1, with 7 positions matching TRBD1. With V trimmed by 6 bases and J by 2 bases, 6 bases remained unmatched. From germline, CDR1 is LNHDA and CDR2 SQIVND (reference sequence). This CDR3 has 14 residues.